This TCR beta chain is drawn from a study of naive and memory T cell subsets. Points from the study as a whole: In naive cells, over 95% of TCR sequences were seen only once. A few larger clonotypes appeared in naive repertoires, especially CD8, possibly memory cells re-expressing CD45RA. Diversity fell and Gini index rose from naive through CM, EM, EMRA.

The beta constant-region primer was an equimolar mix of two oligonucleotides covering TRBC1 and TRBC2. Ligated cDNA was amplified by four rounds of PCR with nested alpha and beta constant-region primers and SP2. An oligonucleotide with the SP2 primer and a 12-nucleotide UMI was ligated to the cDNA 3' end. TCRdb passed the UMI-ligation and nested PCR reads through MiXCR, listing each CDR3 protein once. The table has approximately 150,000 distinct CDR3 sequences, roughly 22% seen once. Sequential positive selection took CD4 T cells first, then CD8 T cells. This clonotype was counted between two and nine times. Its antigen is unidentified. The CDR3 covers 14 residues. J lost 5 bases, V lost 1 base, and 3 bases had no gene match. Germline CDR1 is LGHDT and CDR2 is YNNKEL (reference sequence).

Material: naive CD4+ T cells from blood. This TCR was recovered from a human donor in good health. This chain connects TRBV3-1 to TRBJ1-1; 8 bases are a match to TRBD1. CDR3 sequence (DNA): TGTGCCAGCAGCCAAGGACAGGGGAGGACTGAAGCTTTCTTT. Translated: CASSQGQGRTEAFF.